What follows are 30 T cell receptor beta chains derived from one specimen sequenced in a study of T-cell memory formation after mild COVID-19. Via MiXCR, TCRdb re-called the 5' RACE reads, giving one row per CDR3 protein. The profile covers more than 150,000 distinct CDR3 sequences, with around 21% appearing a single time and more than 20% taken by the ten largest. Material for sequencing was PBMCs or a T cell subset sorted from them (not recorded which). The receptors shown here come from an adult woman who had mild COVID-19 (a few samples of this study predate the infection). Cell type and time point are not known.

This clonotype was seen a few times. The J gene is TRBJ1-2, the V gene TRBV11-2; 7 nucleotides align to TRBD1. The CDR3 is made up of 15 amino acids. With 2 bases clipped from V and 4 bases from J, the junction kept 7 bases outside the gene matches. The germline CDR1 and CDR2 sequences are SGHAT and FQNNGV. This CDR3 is CASSLTPGQAYGYTF. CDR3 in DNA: TGTGCCAGCAGCTTAACCCCCGGACAGGCCTATGGCTACACCTTC. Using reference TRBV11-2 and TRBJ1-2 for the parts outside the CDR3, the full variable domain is EAGVAQSPRYKIIEKRQSVAFWCNPISGHATLYWYQQILGQGPKLLIQFQNNGVVDDSQLPKDRFSAERLKGVDSTLKIQPAKLEDSAVYLCASSLTPGQAYGYTFGSGTRLTVV.

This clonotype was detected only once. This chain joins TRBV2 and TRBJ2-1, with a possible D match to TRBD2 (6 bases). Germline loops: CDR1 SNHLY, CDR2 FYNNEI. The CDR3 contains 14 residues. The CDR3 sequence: CAYRAGPSYNEQFF. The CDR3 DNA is TGTGCTTATCGGGCGGGACCCTCCTACAATGAGCAGTTCTTC.

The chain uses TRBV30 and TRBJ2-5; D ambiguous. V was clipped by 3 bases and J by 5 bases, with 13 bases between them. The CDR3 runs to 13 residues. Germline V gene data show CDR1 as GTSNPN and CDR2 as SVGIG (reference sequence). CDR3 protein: CAWRHPGRETQYF. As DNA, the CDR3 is TGTGCCTGGAGACACCCCGGGCGGGAGACCCAGTACTTC. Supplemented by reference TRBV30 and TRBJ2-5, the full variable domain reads SQTIHQWPATLVQPVGSPLSLECTVEGTSNPNLYWYRQAAGRGLQLLFYSVGIGQISSEVPQNLSASRPQDRQFILSSKKLLLSDSGFYLCAWRHPGRETQYFGPGTRLLVL.

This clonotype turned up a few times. CDR3 nucleotides: TGCGCCAGCAGTGAGGGGGCTATACAAGAGACCCAGTACTTC. Translating gives CASSEGAIQETQYF. V gene TRBV4-1 combines with J gene TRBJ2-5; 7 bases line up with TRBD1. The CDR3 runs 14 residues. Germline lookup yields CDR1 MGHRA and CDR2 YSYEKL. The junction had 6 bases not matched to a gene; V was cut back by 6 bases and J by 2 bases.

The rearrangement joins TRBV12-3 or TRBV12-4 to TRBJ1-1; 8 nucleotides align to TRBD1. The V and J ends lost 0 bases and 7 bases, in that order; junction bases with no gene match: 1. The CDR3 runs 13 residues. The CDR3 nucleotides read TGTGCCAGCAGTTTAGCCGGGACAGGTGAAGCTTTCTTT. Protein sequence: CASSLAGTGEAFF.

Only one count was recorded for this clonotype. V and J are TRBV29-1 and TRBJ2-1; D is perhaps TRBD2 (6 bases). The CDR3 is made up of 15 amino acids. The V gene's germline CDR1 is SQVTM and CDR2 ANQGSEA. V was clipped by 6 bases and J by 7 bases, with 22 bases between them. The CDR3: CSVVPYLAPQNEQFF. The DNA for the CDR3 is TGCAGCGTAGTCCCGTATCTAGCGCCTCAAAATGAGCAGTTCTTC.

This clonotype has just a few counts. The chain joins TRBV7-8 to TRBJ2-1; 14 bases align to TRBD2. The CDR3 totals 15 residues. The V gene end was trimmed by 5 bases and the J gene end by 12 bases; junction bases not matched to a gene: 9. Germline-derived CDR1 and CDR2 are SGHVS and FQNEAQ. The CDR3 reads CASSQDGTSGSGQFF. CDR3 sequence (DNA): TGTGCCAGCAGCCAAGATGGGACTAGCGGGAGCGGGCAGTTCTTC.

This CDR3 reads CASSPRDRGNSPLHF. In DNA, the CDR3 is TGTGCCAGCAGCCCCCGGGACAGGGGGAATTCACCCCTCCACTTT. The rearrangement uses TRBV11-1 and TRBJ1-6; 11 bases fit TRBD1. The CDR3 is 15 amino acids. V gave up 5 bases and J gave up 7 bases; unmatched junction bases: 4. Germline V gives CDR1 SGHAT, CDR2 FQDESV (reference sequence).

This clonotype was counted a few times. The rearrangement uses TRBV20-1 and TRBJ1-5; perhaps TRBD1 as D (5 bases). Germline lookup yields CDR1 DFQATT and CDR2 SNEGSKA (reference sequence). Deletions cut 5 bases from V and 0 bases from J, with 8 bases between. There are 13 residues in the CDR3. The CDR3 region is CSAGGYSNQPQHF. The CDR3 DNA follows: TGCAGTGCTGGGGGATATAGCAATCAGCCCCAGCATTTT.

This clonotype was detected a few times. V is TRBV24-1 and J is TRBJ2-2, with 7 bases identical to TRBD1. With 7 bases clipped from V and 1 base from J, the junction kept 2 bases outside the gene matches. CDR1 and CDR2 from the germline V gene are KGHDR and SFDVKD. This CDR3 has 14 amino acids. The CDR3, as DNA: TGTGCCACCAGGGGACAGCGGAACACCGGGGAGCTGTTTTTT. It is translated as CATRGQRNTGELFF.

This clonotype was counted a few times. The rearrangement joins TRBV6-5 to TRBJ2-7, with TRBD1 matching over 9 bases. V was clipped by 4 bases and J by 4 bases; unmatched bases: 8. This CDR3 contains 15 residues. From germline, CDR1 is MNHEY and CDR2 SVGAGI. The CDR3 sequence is CASSSQQGAGYEQYF. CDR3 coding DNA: TGTGCCAGCAGTTCGCAACAGGGGGCAGGGTACGAGCAGTACTTC.

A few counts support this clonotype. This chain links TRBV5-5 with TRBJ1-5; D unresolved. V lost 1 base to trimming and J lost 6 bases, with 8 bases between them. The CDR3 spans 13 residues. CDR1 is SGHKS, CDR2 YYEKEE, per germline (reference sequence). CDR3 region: CASSLRTGQPQHF. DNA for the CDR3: TGTGCCAGCAGCTTGCGTACCGGTCAGCCCCAGCATTTT.

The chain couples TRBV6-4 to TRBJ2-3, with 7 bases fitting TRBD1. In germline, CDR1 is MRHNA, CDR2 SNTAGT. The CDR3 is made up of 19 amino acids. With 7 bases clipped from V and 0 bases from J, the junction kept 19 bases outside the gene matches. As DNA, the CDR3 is TGTGCCAGCACTGGGGTACGACAGGGTAAATCGGGGAGCACAGATACGCAGTATTTT. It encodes CASTGVRQGKSGSTDTQYF.

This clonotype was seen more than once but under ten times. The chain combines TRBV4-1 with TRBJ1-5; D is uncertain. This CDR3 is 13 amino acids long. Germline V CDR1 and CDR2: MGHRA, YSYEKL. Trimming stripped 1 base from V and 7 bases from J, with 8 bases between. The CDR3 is CASSQVWGQPQHF. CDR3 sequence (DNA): TGCGCCAGCAGCCAAGTATGGGGACAGCCCCAGCATTTT.

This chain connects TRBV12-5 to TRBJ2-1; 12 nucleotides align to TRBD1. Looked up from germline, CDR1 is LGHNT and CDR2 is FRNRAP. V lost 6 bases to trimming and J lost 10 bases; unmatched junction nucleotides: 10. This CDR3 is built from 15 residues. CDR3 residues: CASGGGQGALYEQFF. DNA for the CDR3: TGTGCTAGTGGAGGGGGACAGGGGGCTTTGTACGAGCAGTTCTTC.

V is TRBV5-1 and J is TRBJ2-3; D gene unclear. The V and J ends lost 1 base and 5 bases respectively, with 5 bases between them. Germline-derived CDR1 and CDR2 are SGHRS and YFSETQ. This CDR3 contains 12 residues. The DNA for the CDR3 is TGCGCCAGCAGCTTGTACATAGATACGCAGTATTTT. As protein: CASSLYIDTQYF.

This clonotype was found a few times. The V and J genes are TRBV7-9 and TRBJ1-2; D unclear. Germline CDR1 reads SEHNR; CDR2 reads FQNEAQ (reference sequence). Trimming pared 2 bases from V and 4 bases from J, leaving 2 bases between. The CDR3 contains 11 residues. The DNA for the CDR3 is TGTGCCAGCAGCTTAAGCTATGGCTACACCTTC. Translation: CASSLSYGYTF.

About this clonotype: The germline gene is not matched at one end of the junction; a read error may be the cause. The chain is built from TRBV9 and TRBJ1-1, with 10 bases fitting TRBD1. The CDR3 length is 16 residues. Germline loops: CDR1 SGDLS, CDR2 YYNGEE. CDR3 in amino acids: CASSSTRTGGGTEDFF. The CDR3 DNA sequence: TGTGCCAGCAGCTCCACGCGGACAGGGGGAGGCACTGAAGATTTCTTT.

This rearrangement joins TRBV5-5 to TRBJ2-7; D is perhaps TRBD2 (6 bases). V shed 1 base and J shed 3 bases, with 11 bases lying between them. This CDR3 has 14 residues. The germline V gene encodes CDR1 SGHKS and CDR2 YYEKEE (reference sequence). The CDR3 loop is CASSLLEGNYEQYF. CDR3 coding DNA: TGTGCCAGCAGCTTGCTGGAGGGCAACTACGAGCAGTACTTC.

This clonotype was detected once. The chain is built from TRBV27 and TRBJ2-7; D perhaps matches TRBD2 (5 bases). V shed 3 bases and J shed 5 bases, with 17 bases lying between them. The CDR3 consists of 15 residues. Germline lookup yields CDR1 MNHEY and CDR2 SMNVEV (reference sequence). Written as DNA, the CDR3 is TGTGCCAGCAGTTTTAGCGCGGCTAGCCCTAACGAGCAGTACTTC. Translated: CASSFSAASPNEQYF.

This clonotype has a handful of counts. This CDR3 reads CASSLDLWGQGFTDTQYF. CDR3 in DNA: TGTGCCAGCAGCTTAGACCTATGGGGACAGGGCTTCACAGATACGCAGTATTTT. This rearrangement joins TRBV11-2 to TRBJ2-3, with 9 bases aligning to TRBD1. Germline V gives CDR1 SGHAT, CDR2 FQNNGV. With V trimmed by 0 bases and J by 2 bases, 9 bases remained unmatched. The CDR3 is 18 residues long.

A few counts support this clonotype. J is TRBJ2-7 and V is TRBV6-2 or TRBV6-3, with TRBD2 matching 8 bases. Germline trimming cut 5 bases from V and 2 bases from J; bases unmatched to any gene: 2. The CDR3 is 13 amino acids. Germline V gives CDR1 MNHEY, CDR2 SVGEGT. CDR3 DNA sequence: TGTGCCAGCAGTATAGCGGGGACCTACGAGCAGTACTTC. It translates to CASSIAGTYEQYF.

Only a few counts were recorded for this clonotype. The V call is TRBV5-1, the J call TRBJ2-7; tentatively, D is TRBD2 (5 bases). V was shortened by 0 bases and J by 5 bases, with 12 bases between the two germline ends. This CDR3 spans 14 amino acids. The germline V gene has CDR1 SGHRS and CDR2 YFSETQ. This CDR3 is CASSLVGVTHEQYF. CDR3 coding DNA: TGCGCCAGCAGCTTGGTCGGGGTAACACACGAGCAGTACTTC.

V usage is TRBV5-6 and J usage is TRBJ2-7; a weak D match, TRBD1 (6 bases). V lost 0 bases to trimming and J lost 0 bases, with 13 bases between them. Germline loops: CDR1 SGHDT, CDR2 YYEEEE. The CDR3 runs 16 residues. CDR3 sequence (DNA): TGTGCCAGCAGCTTGGGTGGGGGCCTCGTCTCCTACGAGCAGTACTTC. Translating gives CASSLGGGLVSYEQYF. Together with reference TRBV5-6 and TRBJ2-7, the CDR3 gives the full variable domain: DAGVTQSPTHLIKTRGQQVTLRCSPKSGHDTVSWYQQALGQGPQFIFQYYEEEERQRGNFPDRFSGHQFPNYSSELNVNALLLGDSALYLCASSLGGGLVSYEQYFGPGTRLTVT.

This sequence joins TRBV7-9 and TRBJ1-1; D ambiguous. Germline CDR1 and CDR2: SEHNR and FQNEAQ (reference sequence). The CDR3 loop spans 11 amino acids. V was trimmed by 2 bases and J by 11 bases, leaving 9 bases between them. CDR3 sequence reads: CASSLPGTAFF. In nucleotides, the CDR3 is TGTGCCAGCAGCTTACCCGGCACGGCTTTCTTT.

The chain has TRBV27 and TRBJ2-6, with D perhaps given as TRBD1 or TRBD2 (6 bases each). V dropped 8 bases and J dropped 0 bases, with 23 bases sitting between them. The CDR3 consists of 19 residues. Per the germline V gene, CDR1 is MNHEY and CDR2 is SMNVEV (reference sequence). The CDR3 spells CASLRLKGGRTSGANVLTF. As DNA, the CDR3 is TGTGCCAGCCTCCGTTTGAAGGGGGGCCGAACCTCTGGGGCCAACGTCCTGACTTTC.

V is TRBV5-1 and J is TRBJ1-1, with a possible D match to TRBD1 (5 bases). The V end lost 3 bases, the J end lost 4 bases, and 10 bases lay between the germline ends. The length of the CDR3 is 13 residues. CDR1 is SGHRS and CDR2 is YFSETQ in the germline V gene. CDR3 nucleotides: TGCGCCAGCAGCTCGGGGGAGGGCACTGAAGCTTTCTTT. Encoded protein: CASSSGEGTEAFF.

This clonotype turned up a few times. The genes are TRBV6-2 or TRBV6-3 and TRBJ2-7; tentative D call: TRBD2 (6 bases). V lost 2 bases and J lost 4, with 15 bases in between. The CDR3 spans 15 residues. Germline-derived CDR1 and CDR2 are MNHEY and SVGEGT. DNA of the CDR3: TGTGCCAGCAGTTACGACGGAGGGGTAGGATACGAGCAGTACTTC. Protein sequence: CASSYDGGVGYEQYF.

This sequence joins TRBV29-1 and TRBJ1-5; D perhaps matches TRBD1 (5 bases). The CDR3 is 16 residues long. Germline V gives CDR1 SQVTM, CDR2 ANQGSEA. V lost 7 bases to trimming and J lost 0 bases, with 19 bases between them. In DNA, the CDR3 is TGCAGCGCCCGAAACGGGGCATCTAATAGCAATCAGCCCCAGCATTTT. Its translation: CSARNGASNSNQPQHF.

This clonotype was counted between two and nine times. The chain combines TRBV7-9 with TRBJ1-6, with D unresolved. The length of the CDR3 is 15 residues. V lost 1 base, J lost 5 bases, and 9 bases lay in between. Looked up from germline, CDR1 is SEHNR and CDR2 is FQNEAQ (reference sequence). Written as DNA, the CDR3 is TGTGCCAGCAGCTTAGGTGTTGGGGATAATTCACCCCTCCACTTT. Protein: CASSLGVGDNSPLHF.